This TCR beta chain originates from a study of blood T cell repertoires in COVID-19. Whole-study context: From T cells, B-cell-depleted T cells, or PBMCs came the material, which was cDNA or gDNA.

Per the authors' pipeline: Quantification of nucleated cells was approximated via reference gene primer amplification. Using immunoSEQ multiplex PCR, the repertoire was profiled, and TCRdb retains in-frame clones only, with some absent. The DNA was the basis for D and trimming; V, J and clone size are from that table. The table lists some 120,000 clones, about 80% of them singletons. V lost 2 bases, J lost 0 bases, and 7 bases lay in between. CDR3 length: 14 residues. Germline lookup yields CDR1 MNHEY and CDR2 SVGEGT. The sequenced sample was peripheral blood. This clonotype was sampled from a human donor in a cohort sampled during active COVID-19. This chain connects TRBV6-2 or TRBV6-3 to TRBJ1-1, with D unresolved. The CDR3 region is CASSYGTMNTEAFF. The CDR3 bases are TGTGCCAGCAGTTACGGCACCATGAACACTGAAGCTTTCTTT.